What follows describes a single T cell receptor beta chain. The sample comes from a study of blood T cell repertoires in COVID-19. Study context: PBMCs, B-cell-depleted T cells, or T cells were the source of the cDNA or gDNA that made up the material.

Produced via immunoSEQ multiplex PCR; TCRdb's table is partial and in-frame only. There are 200,000 to 300,000 clones in the sample; 86% occur only once, and almost 2% lies in the top ten. This sequence was found in a man aged 25-45 years with active or convalescent COVID-19. The sample was peripheral blood.

This CDR3 is CASRPSVRENSPLHF. As DNA, the CDR3 is TGTGCCAGCAGACCCTCGGTACGGGAAAATTCACCCCTCCACTTT. This sequence joins TRBV5-4 and TRBJ1-6; D not resolved. There are 15 residues in the CDR3. CDR1 and CDR2 (germline): SGHNT, YYREEE (reference sequence). Trimming took 5 bases from V and 7 from J, leaving 16 bases between them.